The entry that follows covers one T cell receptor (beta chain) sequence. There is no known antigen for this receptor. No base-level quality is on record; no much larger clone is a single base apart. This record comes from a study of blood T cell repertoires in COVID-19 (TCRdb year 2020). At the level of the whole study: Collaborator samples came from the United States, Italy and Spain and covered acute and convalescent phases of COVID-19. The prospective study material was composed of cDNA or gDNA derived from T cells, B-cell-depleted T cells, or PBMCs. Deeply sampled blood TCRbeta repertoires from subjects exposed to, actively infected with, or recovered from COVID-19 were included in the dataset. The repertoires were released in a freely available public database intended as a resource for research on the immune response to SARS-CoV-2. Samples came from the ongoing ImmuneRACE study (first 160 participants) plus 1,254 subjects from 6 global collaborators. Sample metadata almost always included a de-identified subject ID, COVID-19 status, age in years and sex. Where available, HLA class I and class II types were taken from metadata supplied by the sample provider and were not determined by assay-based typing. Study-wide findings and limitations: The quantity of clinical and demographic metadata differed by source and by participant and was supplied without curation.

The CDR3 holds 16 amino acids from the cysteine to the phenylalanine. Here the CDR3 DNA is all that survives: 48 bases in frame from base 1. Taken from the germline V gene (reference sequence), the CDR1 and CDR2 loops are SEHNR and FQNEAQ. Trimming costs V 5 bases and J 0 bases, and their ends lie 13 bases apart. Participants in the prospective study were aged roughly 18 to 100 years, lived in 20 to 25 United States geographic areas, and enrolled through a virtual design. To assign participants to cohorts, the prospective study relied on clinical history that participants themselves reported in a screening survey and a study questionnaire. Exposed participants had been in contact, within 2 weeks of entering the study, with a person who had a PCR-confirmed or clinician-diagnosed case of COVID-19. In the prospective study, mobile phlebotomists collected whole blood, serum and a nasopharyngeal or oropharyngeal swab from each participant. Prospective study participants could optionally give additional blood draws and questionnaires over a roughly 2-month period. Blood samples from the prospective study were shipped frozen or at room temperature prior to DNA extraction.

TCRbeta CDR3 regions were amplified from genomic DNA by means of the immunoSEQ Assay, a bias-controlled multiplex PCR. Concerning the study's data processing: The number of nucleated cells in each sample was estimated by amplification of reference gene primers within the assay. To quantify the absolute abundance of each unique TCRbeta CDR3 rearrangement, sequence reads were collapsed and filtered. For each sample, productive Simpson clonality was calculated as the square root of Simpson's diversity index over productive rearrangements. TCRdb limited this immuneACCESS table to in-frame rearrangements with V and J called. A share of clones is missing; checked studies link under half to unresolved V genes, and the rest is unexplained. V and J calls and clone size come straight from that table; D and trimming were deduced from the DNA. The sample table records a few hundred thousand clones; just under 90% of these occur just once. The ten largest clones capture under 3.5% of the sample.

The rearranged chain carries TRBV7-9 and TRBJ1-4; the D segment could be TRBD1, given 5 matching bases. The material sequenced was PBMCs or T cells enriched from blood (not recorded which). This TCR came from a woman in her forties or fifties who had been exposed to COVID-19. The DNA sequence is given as TGTGCCAGCAGCCCCAGGAGGGACTCAACTAATGAAAAACTGTTTTTT. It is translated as CASSPRRDSTNEKLFF. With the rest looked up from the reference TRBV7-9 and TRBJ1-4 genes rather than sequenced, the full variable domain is DTGVSQNPRHKITKRGQNVTFRCDPISEHNRLYWYRQTLGQGPEFLTYFQNEAQLEKSRLLSDRFSAERPKGSFSTLEIQRTEQGDSAMYLCASSPRRDSTNEKLFFGSGTQLSVL.